The sample holds many counts of the clone carrying this T cell receptor beta chain. What it binds is not known. These data belong to a study of T cell repertoires in cytomegalovirus infection. Background on the study: TCR beta signatures that were public indicated CMV infection and matching HLA type.

One entry per CDR3 protein results from TCRdb running MiXCR on the reads. The sample has just under 550,000 distinct CDR3 sequences, about 26% seen once. Notes on the study in general: What dominated the ex vivo response were HLA-C-restricted CMV-specific TCR beta clonotypes.

Germline CDR1 reads LGHNA; CDR2 reads YSLEER. The length of the CDR3 is 19 residues. The V and J ends lost 0 bases and 3 bases, in that order; junction bases with no gene match: 16. The chain carries TRBV4-3 and TRBJ1-1; 7 bases are shared with TRBD1. Sample: PBMCs. The clonotype comes from a human donor in good health (CMV status not recorded). Some clones in this sample may be carry-over from other donors' samples. The CDR3 coding sequence is TGCGCCAGCAGCCAAGATGATAACAGGGGCCTAAGGTTGGACACTGAAGCTTTCTTT. This sequence encodes CASSQDDNRGLRLDTEAFF.